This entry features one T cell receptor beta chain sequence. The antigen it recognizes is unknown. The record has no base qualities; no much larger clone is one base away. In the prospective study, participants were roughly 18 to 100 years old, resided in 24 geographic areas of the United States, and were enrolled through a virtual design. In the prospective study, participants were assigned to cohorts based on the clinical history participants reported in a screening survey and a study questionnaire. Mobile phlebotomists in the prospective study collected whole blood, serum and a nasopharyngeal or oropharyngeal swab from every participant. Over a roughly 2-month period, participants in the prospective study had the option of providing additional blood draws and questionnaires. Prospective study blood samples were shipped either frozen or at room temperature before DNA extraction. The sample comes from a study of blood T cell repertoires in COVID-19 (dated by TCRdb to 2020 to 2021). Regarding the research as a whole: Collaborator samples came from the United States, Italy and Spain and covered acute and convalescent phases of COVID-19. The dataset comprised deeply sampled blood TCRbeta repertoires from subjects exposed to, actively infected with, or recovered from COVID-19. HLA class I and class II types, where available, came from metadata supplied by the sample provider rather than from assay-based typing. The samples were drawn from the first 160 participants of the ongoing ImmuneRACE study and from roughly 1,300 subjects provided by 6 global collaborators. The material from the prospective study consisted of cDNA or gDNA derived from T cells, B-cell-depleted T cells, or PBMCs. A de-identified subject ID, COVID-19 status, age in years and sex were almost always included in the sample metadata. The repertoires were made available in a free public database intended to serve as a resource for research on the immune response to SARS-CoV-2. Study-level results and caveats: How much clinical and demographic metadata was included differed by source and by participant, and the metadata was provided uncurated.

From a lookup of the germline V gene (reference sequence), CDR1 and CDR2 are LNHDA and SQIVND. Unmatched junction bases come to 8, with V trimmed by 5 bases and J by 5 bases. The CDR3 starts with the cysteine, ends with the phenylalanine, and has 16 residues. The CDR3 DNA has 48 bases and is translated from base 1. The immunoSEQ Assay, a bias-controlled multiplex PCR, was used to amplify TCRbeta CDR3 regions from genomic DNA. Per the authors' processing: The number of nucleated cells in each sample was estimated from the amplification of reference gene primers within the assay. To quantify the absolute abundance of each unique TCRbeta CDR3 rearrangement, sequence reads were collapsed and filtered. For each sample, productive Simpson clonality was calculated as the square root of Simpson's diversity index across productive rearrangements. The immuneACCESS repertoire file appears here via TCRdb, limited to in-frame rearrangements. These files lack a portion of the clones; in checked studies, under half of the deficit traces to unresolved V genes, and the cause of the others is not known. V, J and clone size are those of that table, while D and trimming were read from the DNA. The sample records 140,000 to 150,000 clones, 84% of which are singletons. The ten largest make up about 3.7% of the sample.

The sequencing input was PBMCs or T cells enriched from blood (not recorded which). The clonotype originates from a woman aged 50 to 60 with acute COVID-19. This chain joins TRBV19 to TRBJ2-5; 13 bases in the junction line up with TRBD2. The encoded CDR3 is CASSVWTSGRMETQYF. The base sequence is TGTGCCAGTAGTGTCTGGACTAGCGGGAGAATGGAGACCCAGTACTTC.